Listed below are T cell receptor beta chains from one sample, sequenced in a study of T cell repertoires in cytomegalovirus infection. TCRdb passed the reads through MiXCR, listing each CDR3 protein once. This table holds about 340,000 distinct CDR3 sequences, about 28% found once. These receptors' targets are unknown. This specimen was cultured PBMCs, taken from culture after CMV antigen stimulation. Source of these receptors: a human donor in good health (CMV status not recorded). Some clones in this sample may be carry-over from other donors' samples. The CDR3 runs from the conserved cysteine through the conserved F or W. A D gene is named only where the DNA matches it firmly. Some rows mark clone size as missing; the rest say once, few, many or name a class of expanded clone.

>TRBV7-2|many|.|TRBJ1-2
CASSLDGTNYGYTF
TGTGCCAGCAGCTTGGACGGGACTAACTATGGCTACACCTTC
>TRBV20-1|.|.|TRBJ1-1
CSASDPQGSTEAFF
TGCAGTGCTAGTGATCCCCAGGGTAGTACTGAAGCTTTCTTT
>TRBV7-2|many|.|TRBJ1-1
CASSYRTVKTEAFF
TGTGCCAGCAGCTATCGGACAGTAAAGACTGAAGCTTTCTTT
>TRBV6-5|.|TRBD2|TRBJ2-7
CASSRTSGEQYF
TGTGCCAGCAGTCGGACTAGCGGGGAGCAGTACTTC
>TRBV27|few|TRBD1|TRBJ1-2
CASSPQDRSLFYGYTF
TGTGCCAGCAGTCCCCAGGACAGGTCCCTCTTCTATGGCTACACCTTC
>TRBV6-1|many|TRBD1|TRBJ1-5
CASRDPTGLFVQPQHF
TGTGCCAGCAGAGATCCGACAGGGTTGTTTGTTCAGCCCCAGCATTTT
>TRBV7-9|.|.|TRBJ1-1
CASSLRASGAEAFF
TGTGCCAGCAGCTTACGAGCTTCGGGTGCTGAAGCTTTCTTT
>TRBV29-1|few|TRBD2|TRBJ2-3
CSVAGTSGGGPDTQYF
TGCAGCGTTGCCGGGACTAGCGGGGGGGGTCCAGATACGCAGTATTTT
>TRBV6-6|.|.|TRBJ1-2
CASSRLETYGYTF
TGTGCCAGCAGCAGACTAGAGACCTATGGCTACACCTTC
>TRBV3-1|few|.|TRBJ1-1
CASSQTGRTEAFF
TGTGCCAGCAGTCAGACGGGCCGCACTGAAGCTTTCTTT
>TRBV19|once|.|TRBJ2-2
CASSIPVANTGELFF
TGTGCCAGTAGTATCCCCGTCGCGAACACCGGGGAGCTGTTTTTT
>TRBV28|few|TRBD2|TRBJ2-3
CASSLAGILAETDTQYF
TGTGCCAGCAGTTTAGCGGGAATACTAGCGGAGACAGATACGCAGTATTTT
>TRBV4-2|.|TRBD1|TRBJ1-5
CASSQDPAGTANQPQHF
TGTGCCAGCAGCCAAGATCCCGCCGGGACAGCTAATCAGCCCCAGCATTTT
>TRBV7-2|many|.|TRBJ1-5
CASSSTAYSNQPQHF
TGTGCCAGCAGCTCGACAGCTTATAGCAATCAGCCCCAGCATTTT
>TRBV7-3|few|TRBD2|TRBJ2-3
CASSNGLARTDTQYF
TGTGCCAGCAGTAACGGACTAGCTCGCACAGATACGCAGTATTTT
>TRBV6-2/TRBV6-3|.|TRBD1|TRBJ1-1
CASSYKPFRDRGHFHPEAFF
TGTGCCAGCAGTTACAAGCCATTCCGGGACAGGGGGCATTTCCATCCTGAAGCTTTCTTT
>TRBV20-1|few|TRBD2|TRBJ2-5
CSARDASGDQETQYF
TGCAGTGCTAGAGATGCTAGCGGGGACCAAGAGACCCAGTACTTC